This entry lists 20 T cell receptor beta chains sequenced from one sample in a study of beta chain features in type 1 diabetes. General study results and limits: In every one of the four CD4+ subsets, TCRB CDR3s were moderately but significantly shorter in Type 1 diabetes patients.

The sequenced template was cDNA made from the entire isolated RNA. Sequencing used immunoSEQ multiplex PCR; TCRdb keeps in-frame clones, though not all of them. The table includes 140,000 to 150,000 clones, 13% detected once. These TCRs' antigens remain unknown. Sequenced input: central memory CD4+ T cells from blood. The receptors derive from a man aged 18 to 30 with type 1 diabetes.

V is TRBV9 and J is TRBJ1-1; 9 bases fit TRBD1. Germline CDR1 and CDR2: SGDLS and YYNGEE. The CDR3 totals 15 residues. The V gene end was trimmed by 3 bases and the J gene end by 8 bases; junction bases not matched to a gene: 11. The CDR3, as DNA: TGTGCCAGCAGCGCTCTCACGCCCGGACAGGGGGAAGCTTTCTTT. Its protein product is CASSALTPGQGEAFF.

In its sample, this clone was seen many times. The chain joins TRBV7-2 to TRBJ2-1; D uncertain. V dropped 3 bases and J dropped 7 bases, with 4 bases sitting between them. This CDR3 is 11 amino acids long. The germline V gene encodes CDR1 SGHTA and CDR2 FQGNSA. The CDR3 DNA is TGTGCCAGCAGCTTCTGGAATGAGCAGTTCTTC. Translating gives CASSFWNEQFF.

In DNA form, the CDR3 reads TGCAGCCCCGTGAGGGGGCTTACCTACAATGAGCAGTTCTTC. It yields the protein CSPVRGLTYNEQFF. The rearrangement joins TRBV29-1 to TRBJ2-1; 7 nucleotides agree with TRBD1. CDR1 is SQVTM and CDR2 is ANQGSEA in the germline V gene. Losses at the gene ends were 8 bases for V and 2 bases for J; bases not matched to a gene: 9. The CDR3 has 14 residues.

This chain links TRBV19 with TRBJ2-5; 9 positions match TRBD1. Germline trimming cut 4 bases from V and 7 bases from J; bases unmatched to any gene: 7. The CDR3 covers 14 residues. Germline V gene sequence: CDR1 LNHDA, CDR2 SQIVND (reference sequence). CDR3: CASSTGQGLGTQYF. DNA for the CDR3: TGTGCCAGTAGTACCGGACAGGGGCTGGGGACCCAGTACTTC.

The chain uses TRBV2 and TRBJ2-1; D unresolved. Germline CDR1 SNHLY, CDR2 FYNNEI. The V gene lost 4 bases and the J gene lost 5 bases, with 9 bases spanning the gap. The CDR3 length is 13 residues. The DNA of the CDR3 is TGTGCCAGCAGTGTCGGAGACAACAATGAGCAGTTCTTC. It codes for CASSVGDNNEQFF.

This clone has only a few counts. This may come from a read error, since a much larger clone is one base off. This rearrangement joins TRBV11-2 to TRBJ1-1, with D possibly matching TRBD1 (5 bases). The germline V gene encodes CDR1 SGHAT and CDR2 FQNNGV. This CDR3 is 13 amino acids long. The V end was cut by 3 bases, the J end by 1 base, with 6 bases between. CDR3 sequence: CASSFQGNTEAFF. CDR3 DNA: TGTGCCAGCAGCTTTCAGGGGAACACTGAAGCTTTCTTT.

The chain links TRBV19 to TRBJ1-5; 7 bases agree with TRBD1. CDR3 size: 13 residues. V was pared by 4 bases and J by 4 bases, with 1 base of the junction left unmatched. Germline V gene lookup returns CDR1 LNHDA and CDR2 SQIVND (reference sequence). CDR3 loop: CASSTGGNQPQHF. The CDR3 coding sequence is TGTGCCAGTAGTACAGGGGGGAATCAGCCCCAGCATTTT.

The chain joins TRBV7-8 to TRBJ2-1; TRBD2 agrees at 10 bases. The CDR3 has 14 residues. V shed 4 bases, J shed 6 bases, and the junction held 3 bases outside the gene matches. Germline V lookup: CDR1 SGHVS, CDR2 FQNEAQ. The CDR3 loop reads CASSSGLAVNEQFF. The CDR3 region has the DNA TGTGCCAGCAGCTCCGGACTAGCGGTCAATGAGCAGTTCTTC.

The CDR3 spells CASSPRGGWNEKLFF. The DNA of the CDR3 is TGTGCCAGTAGTCCTCGCGGGGGATGGAATGAAAAACTGTTTTTT. The chain combines TRBV19 with TRBJ1-4; D might be TRBD1 (5 bases). Germline lookup yields CDR1 LNHDA and CDR2 SQIVND (reference sequence). With 5 bases removed from V and 5 bases from J, the gap between germline ends came to 15 bases. This CDR3 is built from 15 residues.

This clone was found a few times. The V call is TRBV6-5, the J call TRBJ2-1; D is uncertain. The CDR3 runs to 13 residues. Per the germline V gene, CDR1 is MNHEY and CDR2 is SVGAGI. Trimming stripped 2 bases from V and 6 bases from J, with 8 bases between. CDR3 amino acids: CASSYRISNEQFF. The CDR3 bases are TGTGCCAGCAGTTACCGTATTAGCAATGAGCAGTTCTTC.

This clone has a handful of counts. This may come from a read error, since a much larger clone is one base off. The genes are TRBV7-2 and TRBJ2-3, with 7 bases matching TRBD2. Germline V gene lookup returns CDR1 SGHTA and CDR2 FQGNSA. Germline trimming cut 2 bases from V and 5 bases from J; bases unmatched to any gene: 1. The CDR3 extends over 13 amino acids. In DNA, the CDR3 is TGTGCCAGCAGCTTAACGGGGGGAGATACGCAGTATTTT. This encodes CASSLTGGDTQYF.

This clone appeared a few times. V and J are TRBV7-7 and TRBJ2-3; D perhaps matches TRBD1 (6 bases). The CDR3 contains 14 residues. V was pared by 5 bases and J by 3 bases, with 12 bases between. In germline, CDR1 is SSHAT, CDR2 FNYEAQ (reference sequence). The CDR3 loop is CASSLSRGTDTQYF. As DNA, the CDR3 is TGTGCCAGCAGCCTATCTAGGGGGACAGATACGCAGTATTTT.

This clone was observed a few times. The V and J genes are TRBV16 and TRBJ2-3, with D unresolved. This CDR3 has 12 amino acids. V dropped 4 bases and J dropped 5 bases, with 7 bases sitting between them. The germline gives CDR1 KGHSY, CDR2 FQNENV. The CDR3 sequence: CASSPQIDTQYF. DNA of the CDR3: TGTGCCAGCAGCCCACAAATAGATACGCAGTATTTT. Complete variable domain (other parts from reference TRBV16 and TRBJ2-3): GEEVAQTPKHLVRGEGQKAKLYCAPIKGHSYVFWYQQVLKNEFKFLISFQNENVFDETGMPKERFSAKCLPNSPCSLEIQATKLEDSAVYFCASSPQIDTQYFGPGTRLTVL.

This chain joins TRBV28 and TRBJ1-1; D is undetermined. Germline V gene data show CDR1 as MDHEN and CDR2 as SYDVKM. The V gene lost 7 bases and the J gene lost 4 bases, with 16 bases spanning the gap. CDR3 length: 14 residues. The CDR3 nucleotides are TGTGCCAGCACCTCCGGCGGGGATGGCACTGAAGCTTTCTTT. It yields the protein CASTSGGDGTEAFF.

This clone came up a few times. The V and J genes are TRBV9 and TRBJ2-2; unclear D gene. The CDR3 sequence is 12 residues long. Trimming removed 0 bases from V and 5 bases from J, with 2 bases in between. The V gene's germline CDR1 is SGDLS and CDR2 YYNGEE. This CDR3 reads CASSVGTGELFF. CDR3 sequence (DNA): TGTGCCAGCAGCGTAGGTACCGGGGAGCTGTTTTTT.

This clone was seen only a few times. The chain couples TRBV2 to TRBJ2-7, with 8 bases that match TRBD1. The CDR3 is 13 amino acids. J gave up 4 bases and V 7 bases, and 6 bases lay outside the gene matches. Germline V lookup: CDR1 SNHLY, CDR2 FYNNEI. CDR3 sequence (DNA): TGTGCCAGCAACCAGGGGGCGAAATACGAGCAGTACTTC. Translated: CASNQGAKYEQYF.

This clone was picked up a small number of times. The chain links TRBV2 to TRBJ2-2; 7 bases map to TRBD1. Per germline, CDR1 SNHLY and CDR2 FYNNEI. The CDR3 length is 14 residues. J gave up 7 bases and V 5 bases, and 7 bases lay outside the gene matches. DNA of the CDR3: TGTGCCAGCAGTATTCAGGGGGACGGCGGGGAGCTGTTTTTT. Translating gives CASSIQGDGGELFF.

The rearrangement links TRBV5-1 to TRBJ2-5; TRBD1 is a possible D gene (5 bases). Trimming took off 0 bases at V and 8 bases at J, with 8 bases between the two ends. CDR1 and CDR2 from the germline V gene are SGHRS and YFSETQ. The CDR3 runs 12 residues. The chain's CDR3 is CASSLEQGTQYF. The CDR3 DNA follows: TGCGCCAGCAGCTTGGAGCAGGGAACCCAGTACTTC.

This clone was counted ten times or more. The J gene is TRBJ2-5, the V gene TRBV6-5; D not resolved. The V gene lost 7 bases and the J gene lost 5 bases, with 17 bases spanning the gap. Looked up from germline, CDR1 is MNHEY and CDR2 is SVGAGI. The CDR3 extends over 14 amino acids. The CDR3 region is CASMPGLVTETQYF. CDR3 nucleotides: TGTGCCAGCATGCCGGGCCTTGTTACGGAGACCCAGTACTTC.

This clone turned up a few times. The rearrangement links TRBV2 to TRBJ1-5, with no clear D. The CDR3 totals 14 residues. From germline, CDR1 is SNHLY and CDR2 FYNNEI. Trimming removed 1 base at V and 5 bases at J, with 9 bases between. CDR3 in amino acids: CASSEGPGYQPQHF. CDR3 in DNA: TGTGCCAGCAGTGAAGGTCCGGGGTATCAGCCCCAGCATTTT.